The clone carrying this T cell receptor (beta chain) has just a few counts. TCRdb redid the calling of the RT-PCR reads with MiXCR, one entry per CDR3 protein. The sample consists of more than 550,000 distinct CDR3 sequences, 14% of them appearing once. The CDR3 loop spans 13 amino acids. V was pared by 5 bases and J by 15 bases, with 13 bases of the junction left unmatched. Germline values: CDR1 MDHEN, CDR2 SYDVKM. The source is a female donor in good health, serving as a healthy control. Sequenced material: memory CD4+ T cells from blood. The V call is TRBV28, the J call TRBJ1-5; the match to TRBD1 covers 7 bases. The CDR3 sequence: CASSQANRGRGHF. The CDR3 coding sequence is TGTGCCAGCAGTCAAGCAAACAGGGGCAGGGGGCATTTT.